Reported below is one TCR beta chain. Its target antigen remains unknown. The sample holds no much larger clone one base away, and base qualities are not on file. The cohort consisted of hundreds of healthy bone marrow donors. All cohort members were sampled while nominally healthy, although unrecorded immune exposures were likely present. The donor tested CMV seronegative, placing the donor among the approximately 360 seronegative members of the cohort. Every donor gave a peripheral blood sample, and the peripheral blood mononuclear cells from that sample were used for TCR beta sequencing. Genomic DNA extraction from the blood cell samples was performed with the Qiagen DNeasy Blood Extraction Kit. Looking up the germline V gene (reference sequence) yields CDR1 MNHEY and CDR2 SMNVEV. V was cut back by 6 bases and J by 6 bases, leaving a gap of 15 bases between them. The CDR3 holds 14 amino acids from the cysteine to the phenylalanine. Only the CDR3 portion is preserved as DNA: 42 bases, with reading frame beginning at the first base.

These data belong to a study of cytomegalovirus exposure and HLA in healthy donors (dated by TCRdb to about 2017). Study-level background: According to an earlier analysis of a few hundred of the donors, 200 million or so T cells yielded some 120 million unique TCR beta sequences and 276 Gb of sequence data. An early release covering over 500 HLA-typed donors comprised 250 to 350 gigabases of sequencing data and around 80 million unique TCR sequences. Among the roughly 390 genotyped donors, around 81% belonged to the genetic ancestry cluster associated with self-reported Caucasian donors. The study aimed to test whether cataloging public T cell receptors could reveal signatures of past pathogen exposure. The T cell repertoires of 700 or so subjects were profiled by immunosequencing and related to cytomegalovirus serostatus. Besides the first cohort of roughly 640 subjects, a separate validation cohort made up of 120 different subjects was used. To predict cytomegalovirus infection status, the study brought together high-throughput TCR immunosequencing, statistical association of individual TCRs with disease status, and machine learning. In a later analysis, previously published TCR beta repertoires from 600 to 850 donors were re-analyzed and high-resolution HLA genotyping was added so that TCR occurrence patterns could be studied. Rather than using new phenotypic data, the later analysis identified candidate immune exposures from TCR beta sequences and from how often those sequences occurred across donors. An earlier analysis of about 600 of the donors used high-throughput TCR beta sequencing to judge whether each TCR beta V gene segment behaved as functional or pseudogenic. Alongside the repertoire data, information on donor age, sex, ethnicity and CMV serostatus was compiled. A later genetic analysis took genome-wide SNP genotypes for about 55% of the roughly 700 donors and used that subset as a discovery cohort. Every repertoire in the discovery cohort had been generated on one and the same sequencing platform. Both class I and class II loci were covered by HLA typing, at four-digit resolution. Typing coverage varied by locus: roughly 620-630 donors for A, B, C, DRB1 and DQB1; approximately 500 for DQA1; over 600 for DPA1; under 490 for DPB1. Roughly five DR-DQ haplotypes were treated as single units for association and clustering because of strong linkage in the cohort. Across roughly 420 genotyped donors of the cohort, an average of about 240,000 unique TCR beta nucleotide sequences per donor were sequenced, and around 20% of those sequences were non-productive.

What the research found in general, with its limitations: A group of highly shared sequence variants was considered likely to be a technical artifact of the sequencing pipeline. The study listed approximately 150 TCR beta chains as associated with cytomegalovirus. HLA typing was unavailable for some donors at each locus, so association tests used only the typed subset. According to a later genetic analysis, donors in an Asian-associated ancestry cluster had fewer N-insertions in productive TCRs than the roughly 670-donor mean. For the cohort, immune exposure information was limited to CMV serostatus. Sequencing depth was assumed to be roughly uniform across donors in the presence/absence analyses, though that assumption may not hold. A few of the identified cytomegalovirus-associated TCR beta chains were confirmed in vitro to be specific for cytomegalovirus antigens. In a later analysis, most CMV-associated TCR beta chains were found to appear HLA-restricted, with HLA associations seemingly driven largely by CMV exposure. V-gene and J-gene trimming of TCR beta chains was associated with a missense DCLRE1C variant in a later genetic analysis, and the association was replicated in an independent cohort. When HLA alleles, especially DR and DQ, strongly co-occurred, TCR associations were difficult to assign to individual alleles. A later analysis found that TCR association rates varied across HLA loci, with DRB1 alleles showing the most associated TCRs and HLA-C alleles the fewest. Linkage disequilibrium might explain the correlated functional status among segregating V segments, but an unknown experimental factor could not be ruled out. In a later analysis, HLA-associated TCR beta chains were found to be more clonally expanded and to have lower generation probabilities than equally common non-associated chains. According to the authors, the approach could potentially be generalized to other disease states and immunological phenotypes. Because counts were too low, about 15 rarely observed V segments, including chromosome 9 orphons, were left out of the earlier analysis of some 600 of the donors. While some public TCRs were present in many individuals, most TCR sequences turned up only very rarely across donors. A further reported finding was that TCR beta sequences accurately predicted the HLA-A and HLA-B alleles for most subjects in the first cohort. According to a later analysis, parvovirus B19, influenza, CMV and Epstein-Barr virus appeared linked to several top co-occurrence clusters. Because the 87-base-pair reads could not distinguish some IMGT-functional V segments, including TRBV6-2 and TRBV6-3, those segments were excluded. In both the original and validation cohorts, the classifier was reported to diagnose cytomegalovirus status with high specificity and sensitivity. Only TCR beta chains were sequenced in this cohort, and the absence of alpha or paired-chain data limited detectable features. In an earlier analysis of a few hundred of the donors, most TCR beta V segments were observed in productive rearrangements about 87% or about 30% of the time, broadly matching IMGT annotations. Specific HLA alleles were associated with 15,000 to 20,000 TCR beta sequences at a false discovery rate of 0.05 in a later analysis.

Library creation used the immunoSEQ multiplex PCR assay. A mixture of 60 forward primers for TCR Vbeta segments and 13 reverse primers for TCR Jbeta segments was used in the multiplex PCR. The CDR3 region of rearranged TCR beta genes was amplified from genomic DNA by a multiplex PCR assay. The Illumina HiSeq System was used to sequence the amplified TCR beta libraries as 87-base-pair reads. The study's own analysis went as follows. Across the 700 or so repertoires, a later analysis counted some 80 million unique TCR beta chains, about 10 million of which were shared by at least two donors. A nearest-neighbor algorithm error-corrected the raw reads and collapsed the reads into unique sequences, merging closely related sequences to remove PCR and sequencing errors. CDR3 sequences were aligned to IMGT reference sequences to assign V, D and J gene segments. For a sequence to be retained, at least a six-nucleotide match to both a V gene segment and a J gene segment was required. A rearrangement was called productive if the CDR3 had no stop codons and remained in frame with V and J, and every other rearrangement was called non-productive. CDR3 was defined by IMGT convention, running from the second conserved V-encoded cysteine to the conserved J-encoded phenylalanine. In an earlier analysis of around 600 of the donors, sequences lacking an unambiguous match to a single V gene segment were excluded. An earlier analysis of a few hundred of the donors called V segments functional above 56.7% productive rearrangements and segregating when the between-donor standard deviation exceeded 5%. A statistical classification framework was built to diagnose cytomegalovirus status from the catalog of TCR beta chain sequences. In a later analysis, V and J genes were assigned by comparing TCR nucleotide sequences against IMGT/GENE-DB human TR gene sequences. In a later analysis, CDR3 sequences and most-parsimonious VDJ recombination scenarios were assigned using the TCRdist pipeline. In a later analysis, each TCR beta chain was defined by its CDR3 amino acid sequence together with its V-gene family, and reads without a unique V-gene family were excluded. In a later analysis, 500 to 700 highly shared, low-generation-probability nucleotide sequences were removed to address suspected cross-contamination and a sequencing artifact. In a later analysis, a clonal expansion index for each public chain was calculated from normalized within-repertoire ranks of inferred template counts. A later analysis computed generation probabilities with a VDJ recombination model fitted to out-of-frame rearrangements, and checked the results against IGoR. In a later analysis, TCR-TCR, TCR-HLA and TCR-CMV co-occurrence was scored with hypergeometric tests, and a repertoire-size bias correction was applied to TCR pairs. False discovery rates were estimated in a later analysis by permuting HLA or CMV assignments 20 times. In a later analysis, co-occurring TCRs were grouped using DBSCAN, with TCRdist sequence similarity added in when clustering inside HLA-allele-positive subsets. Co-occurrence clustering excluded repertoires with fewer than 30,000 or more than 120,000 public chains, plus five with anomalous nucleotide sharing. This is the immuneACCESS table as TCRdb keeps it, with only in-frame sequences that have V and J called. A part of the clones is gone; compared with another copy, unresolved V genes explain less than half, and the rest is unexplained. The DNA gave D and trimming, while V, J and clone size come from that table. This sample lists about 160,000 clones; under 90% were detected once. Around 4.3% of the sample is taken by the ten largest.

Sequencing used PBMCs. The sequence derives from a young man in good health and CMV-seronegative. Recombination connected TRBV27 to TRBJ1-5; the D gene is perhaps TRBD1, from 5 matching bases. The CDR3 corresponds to CASRDSPFTQPQHF. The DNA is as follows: TGTGCCAGCAGAGACAGCCCCTTCACTCAGCCCCAGCATTTT.